This is a list of T cell receptor beta chains from one sample in a study of early T cells in non-severe SARS-CoV-2 infection. One entry per CDR3 protein, called by TCRdb with MiXCR from the 5' RACE reads. Of approximately 77,000 distinct CDR3 sequences listed, around 12% are singletons. Sequencing was performed on whole blood. The origin of the receptors is an adult who was a healthcare worker with PCR-confirmed SARS-CoV-2 infection or an uninfected control (not recorded which). Both conserved end residues are part of each CDR3. A D gene is named only where the DNA matches it firmly. The size field is filled for only some rows; it gives once, few, many or a size class.

j_call,v_call,d_call,clone_size,cdr3_nt,cdr3_aa
TRBJ1-4,TRBV25-1,.,few,TGTGCCAGCAGTGAATACGTTTGGGGAAATGAAAAACTGTTTTTT,CASSEYVWGNEKLFF
TRBJ2-2,TRBV20-1,TRBD1,many,TGCAGTGCCCGCCAGGGGACAGGGAACACCGGGGAGCTGTTTTTT,CSARQGTGNTGELFF
TRBJ2-7,TRBV7-2,TRBD2,.,TGTGCCAGCAGCTTAGCAGGAGGGAGGGCCGGGTTGGAGCAGTACTTC,CASSLAGGRAGLEQYF
TRBJ2-7,TRBV29-1,TRBD2,few,TGCAGCGCTGGGGTGGGTATAGCGGGAGAAGACGAGCAGTACTTC,CSAGVGIAGEDEQYF
TRBJ2-2,TRBV7-9,.,.,TGTGCCAGCAGCCTCCGAAGAGACGGGGAGCTGTTTTTT,CASSLRRDGELFF
TRBJ2-7,TRBV5-4,TRBD2,.,TGTGCCAGCAGCGTACCCGGACTAGCGGGCTACGAGCAGTACTTC,CASSVPGLAGYEQYF
TRBJ1-5,TRBV28,.,.,TGTGCCAGCAGTTCCCCAAGTAGGGGCCCTAATCAGCCCCAGCATTTT,CASSSPSRGPNQPQHF
TRBJ1-1,TRBV5-1,.,many,TGCGCCAGCAGCTTGGATCACACGGGGACTGAAGCTTTCTTT,CASSLDHTGTEAFF
TRBJ2-1,TRBV5-1,TRBD1,.,TGCGCCAGCAGCTCCTTAGGGACAGGGGTTTCCTACAATGAGCAGTTCTTC,CASSSLGTGVSYNEQFF
TRBJ1-3,TRBV15,.,.,TGTGCCACCAGCAGTTATGGACGGGGGGTATTTGGAAACACCATGTATTTT,CATSSYGRGVFGNTMYF
TRBJ1-2,TRBV3-1,.,.,TGTGCCAGCAGCCATCGGACATGGGGCGGCGGCTACACCTTC,CASSHRTWGGGYTF
TRBJ2-7,TRBV24-1,TRBD1,.,TGTGCCACCAGTGACCCCCAGGGGGACTCCTACGAGCAGTACTTC,CATSDPQGDSYEQYF
TRBJ2-5,TRBV7-9,TRBD2,few,TGTGCCAGCAGCACGGGACTAGCGGGAGGGCCGGAGACCCAGTACTTC,CASSTGLAGGPETQYF
TRBJ2-1,TRBV7-8,.,.,TGTGCCAGCCGCCTCCACGGGACTCAAAAGATCAATGAGCAGTTCTTC,CASRLHGTQKINEQFF
TRBJ2-2,TRBV29-1,.,.,TGCAGCGTTCTTACAGCGAACACCGGGGAGCTGTTTTTT,CSVLTANTGELFF
TRBJ1-2,TRBV2,.,few,TGTGCCAGCAGTGACAGCCGAGTCCTAACCTTC,CASSDSRVLTF
TRBJ1-4,TRBV7-9,.,many,TGTGCCAGCAGCTTAAATGCCGAGACCTTCTTTTTT,CASSLNAETFFF
TRBJ1-2,TRBV29-1,.,.,TGCAGCGTTCTGGTGGGAGGCTATGGCTACACCTTC,CSVLVGGYGYTF
TRBJ2-2,TRBV10-2,.,few,TGCGCCAGTGGGACTCCCGGGGAGCTGTTTTTT,CASGTPGELFF
TRBJ2-2,TRBV4-2,.,.,TGTGCCAGCAGCCAAGGACGGGTAGCCGGGGAGCTGTTTTTT,CASSQGRVAGELFF
TRBJ1-5,TRBV20-1,.,many,TGCAGTGCTAGAGATGTAAGGGTAGCGATCAATCAGCCCCAGCATTTT,CSARDVRVAINQPQHF
TRBJ1-2,TRBV27,.,many,TGTGCCAGCGGATGGGGGGGAGGCTATGGCTACACCTTC,CASGWGGGYGYTF
TRBJ1-4,TRBV10-2,TRBD1,many,TGCGCCAGCAGTGACGAGGGACAGGGTGATGAAAAACTGTTTTTT,CASSDEGQGDEKLFF
TRBJ1-1,TRBV30,.,once,TGTGCCTGGAGTCGGCAGGGAATGAACACTGAAGCTTTCTTT,CAWSRQGMNTEAFF
TRBJ2-3,TRBV6-1,TRBD1,few,TGTGCCAGCAGTAGGGACAGCCGTCCCACAGATACGCAGTATTTT,CASSRDSRPTDTQYF
TRBJ2-2,TRBV11-2,TRBD2,.,TGTGCCAGCAGCTTAGGGACTAGCGGGAGAGGCGGGAACACCGGGGAGCTGTTTTTT,CASSLGTSGRGGNTGELFF
TRBJ1-5,TRBV28,.,many,TGTGCCAGCAGTCGACAGGTCCTTGAGCCCCAGCATTTT,CASSRQVLEPQHF